The next 14 T cell receptor beta chains were all read from a single sample in a study of cytomegalovirus exposure and HLA in healthy donors. Produced via immunoSEQ multiplex PCR; TCRdb's table is partial and in-frame only. This sample has tens of thousands of clones, with 85% found just once. The sequencing sample was made of PBMCs. Every receptor here comes from a man in his thirties or forties in good health and CMV-seronegative.

This chain links TRBV27 with TRBJ1-6, with 7 bases fitting TRBD1. Trimming cost V 6 bases and J 7 bases; bases outside gene matches: 9. The V gene's germline CDR1 is MNHEY and CDR2 SMNVEV (reference sequence). This CDR3 has 15 amino acids. This chain's CDR3 is CASRGDSRRNSPLHF. DNA for the CDR3: TGTGCCAGCAGGGGGGACAGCCGGCGGAATTCACCCCTCCACTTT.

The rearrangement uses TRBV6-5 and TRBJ2-1, with 12 bases that match TRBD2. Germline CDR1 is MNHEY and CDR2 is SVGAGI. J gave up 8 bases and V 0 bases, and 2 bases lay outside the gene matches. CDR3 length: 15 residues. CDR3 protein: CASSYSLAGGDEQFF. In DNA form, the CDR3 reads TGTGCCAGCAGTTACTCTCTAGCGGGGGGGGATGAGCAGTTCTTC.

About this clone: The sample holds other DNA sequences that translate to the same CDR3. The rearrangement joins TRBV5-1 to TRBJ1-3; TRBD1 is a possible D gene (5 bases). The V gene's germline CDR1 is SGHRS and CDR2 YFSETQ. With 3 bases removed from V and 1 base from J, the gap between germline ends came to 8 bases. This CDR3 region has 14 residues. This CDR3 is CASSSRGSGNTIYF. The DNA of the CDR3 is TGCGCCAGCAGCTCAAGGGGTTCTGGAAACACCATATATTTT.

This clone was picked up one time. Other DNA sequences within the sample encode an identical CDR3. The chain carries TRBV7-2 and TRBJ1-2, with a tentative D call TRBD1 (5 bases). There are 12 residues in the CDR3. V shed 3 bases and J shed 7 bases, with 9 bases lying between them. CDR1 and CDR2 from the germline V gene are SGHTA and FQGNSA. The CDR3, as DNA: TGTGCCAGCAGCTTGGGGGGGGGTGGCTACACCTTC. Protein product: CASSLGGGGYTF.

This clone was found a few times. The V call is TRBV2, the J call TRBJ2-3; D is perhaps TRBD1 (6 bases). The CDR3 runs 13 residues. Germline CDR1 SNHLY, CDR2 FYNNEI. V lost 8 bases, J lost 2 bases, and 11 bases lay in between. The CDR3 loop reads CASGGPFTDTQYF. DNA for the CDR3: TGTGCCAGCGGGGGCCCCTTCACAGATACGCAGTATTTT. The whole variable domain, remainder taken from reference TRBV2 and TRBJ2-3, is EPEVTQTPSHQVTQMGQEVILRCVPISNHLYFYWYRQILGQKVEFLVSFYNNEISEKSEIFDDQFSVERPDGSNFTLKIRSTKLEDSAMYFCASGGPFTDTQYFGPGTRLTVL.

J is TRBJ1-1 and V is TRBV7-9; D is unclear. Germline values: CDR1 SEHNR, CDR2 FQNEAQ (reference sequence). The ends were cut back, 1 base at V and 3 bases at J, with 9 bases in the middle. This CDR3 contains 14 residues. The CDR3 region has the DNA TGTGCCAGCAGCTTAGGAACGGGTTACACTGAAGCTTTCTTT. This codes for CASSLGTGYTEAFF.

This chain uses TRBV11-2 with TRBJ2-7; D unclear. Looked up from germline, CDR1 is SGHAT and CDR2 is FQNNGV. With 2 bases removed from V and 2 bases from J, the gap between germline ends came to 4 bases. There are 12 residues in the CDR3. The chain's CDR3 is CASSLTAYEQYF. CDR3 bases: TGTGCCAGCAGCTTAACAGCCTACGAGCAGTACTTC.

The V call is TRBV21-1, the J call TRBJ2-2; the table's D gene call, TRBD2, was not cross checked with the DNA. TRBV21-1 is tagged as a pseudogene. The CDR3 loop spans 13 amino acids. CDR3 bases: TGTGCCAGCAGCACCGTAAACACCGGGGAGCTGTTTTTT. Its protein is CASSTVNTGELFF.

V gene TRBV7-9 combines with J gene TRBJ1-2; D gene uncertain. V was clipped by 3 bases and J by 3 bases, with 8 bases between them. The CDR3 covers 13 residues. Looked up from germline, CDR1 is SEHNR and CDR2 is FQNEAQ (reference sequence). Here the CDR3 reads CASSFGHHYGYTF. The CDR3, as DNA: TGTGCCAGCAGCTTTGGGCATCACTATGGCTACACCTTC.

The table lists this clone with a count of one. The chain employs TRBV19 and TRBJ2-7; a possible D gene is TRBD2 (5 bases). Germline V gene lookup returns CDR1 LNHDA and CDR2 SQIVND (reference sequence). V lost 6 bases and J lost 2, with 14 bases in between. CDR3 size: 14 residues. The CDR3 spells CASRKDDGTYEQYF. The CDR3 bases are TGTGCCAGTAGGAAGGATGACGGGACCTACGAGCAGTACTTC.

V usage is TRBV15 and J usage is TRBJ2-7, with 11 bases fitting TRBD1. Germline assignment: CDR1 LNHNV and CDR2 YYDKDF (reference sequence). Germline trimming cut 4 bases from V and 0 bases from J; bases unmatched to any gene: 2. This CDR3 region has 15 residues. The CDR3 reads CATSTGQGASYEQYF. CDR3 bases: TGTGCCACCAGCACCGGACAGGGGGCCTCCTACGAGCAGTACTTC. Together with reference TRBV15 and TRBJ2-7, the CDR3 gives the full variable domain: DAMVIQNPRYQVTQFGKPVTLSCSQTLNHNVMYWYQQKSSQAPKLLFHYYDKDFNNEADTPDNFQSRRPNTSFCFLDIRSPGLGDTAMYLCATSTGQGASYEQYFGPGTRLTVT.

The rearrangement links TRBV7-9 to TRBJ2-3; D remains ambiguous. The CDR3 is 15 amino acids. Germline CDR1 is SEHNR and CDR2 is FQNEAQ (reference sequence). V lost 5 bases and J 2 bases, leaving 14 bases between the germline ends. The chain's CDR3 is CASSPGTRDTDTQYF. DNA of the CDR3: TGTGCCAGCAGCCCCGGTACCCGAGACACAGATACGCAGTATTTT.

This clone occurred a few times. The chain uses TRBV7-9 and TRBJ2-3; 9 bases align to TRBD1. Germline CDR1 is SEHNR and CDR2 is FQNEAQ (reference sequence). Germline trimming cut 5 bases from V and 5 bases from J; bases unmatched to any gene: 8. The CDR3 is 15 residues long. The CDR3 sequence: CASSLRQGGGDTQYF. CDR3 nucleotides: TGTGCCAGCAGCCTAAGACAGGGGGGTGGAGATACGCAGTATTTT.

J is TRBJ1-6 and V is TRBV7-9, with 8 bases fitting TRBD1. The CDR3 totals 17 residues. The germline gives CDR1 SEHNR, CDR2 FQNEAQ (reference sequence). After removal of 5 bases from V and 4 bases from J, the junction contained 10 bases not matched to a gene. For the CDR3, the DNA is TGTGCCAGCAGCCAAGGACAGGGCGAGGGGTATAATTCACCCCTCCACTTT. It yields the protein CASSQGQGEGYNSPLHF.